The 23 T cell receptor beta chains below all came from one sample that was sequenced in a study of cytomegalovirus exposure and HLA in healthy donors. Profiled with immunoSEQ multiplex PCR; TCRdb holds only in-frame clones, not every one. The data show 80,000 to 100,000 clones, with roughly 89% seen just once and around 3.9% held by the top ten. The sequenced material came from PBMCs. The receptors stem from a woman under 40 in good health and CMV-seronegative.

This chain connects TRBV6-5 to TRBJ2-5, with no clear D. Deletions cut 2 bases from V and 0 bases from J, with 4 bases between. This CDR3 comprises 13 residues. Germline loops: CDR1 MNHEY, CDR2 SVGAGI. CDR3 bases: TGTGCCAGCAGTTACGTAAACCAAGAGACCCAGTACTTC. Amino acids: CASSYVNQETQYF.

The gene calls are TRBV6-1 and TRBJ2-7; TRBD2 matches 8 bases. The CDR3 spans 13 residues. Germline V CDR1 and CDR2: MNHNS, SASEGT. J was trimmed by 6 bases and V by 9 bases; bases with no gene match: 10. The CDR3 DNA follows: TGTGCCAGTTCGGGGGGGCGTAGGGGCGAGCAGTACTTC. Protein: CASSGGRRGEQYF.

This clone has more than one count but fewer than ten. Distinct nucleotide sequences in the sample also encode this CDR3. The CDR3 protein is CASRRGGVNNEQFF. In DNA form, the CDR3 reads TGTGCCAGCAGGAGAGGCGGCGTTAACAATGAGCAGTTCTTC. The chain is built from TRBV27 and TRBJ2-1; no reliable D call. Between the trimmed V and J ends, which lost 6 bases and 5 bases, there was a span of 14 bases. There are 14 residues in the CDR3. Per germline, CDR1 MNHEY and CDR2 SMNVEV (reference sequence).

V usage is TRBV18 and J usage is TRBJ2-1, with D perhaps TRBD1 (5 bases). CDR1 and CDR2 (germline): KGHSH, LQKENI. This CDR3 comprises 13 residues. V lost 5 bases, J lost 10 bases, and 15 bases lay in between. The CDR3 spells CASSSTAGGEQFF. The CDR3 DNA reads as TGTGCCAGCTCATCGACAGCCGGTGGCGAGCAGTTCTTC.

This clone has only one observation. The chain carries TRBV27 and TRBJ2-1; 9 positions agree with TRBD2. Germline CDR1 reads MNHEY; CDR2 reads SMNVEV (reference sequence). V shed 5 bases, J shed 10 bases, and the junction held 12 bases outside the gene matches. This CDR3 spans 15 amino acids. CDR3 in DNA: TGTGCCAGCAGTGCCTCCGGCGGGGGGGCTCGGGAGCAGTTCTTC. Protein product: CASSASGGGAREQFF.

This clone was detected only once. V and J are TRBV29-1 and TRBJ2-5; TRBD1 matches 8 bases. This CDR3 contains 14 residues. Germline V CDR1 and CDR2: SQVTM, ANQGSEA. The J segment lost 2 bases and the V segment lost 5 bases, leaving 7 bases of the junction unmatched. The CDR3 is CSVIRGPYQETQYF. Written as DNA, the CDR3 is TGCAGCGTTATCAGGGGGCCCTATCAAGAGACCCAGTACTTC.

The chain couples TRBV23-1 to TRBJ1-3, with D possibly matching TRBD1 (5 bases). TRBV23-1 is an ORF for which the function is uncertain. Trimming removed 3 bases from V and 4 bases from J, with 16 bases in between. This CDR3 has 16 amino acids. The CDR3 here is CASSQLTGLKGNTIYF. As DNA, the CDR3 is TGCGCCAGCAGTCAGTTGACGGGACTCAAGGGAAACACCATATATTTT.

The CDR3 loop is CASSYSTAGSQETQYF. The CDR3 DNA is TGTGCCAGCAGTTACTCGACGGCGGGGAGCCAAGAGACCCAGTACTTC. This rearrangement joins TRBV6-5 to TRBJ2-5; the D gene is possibly TRBD2 (6 bases). Trimming left V 0 bases short and J 1 base short, with 12 bases between. The CDR3 is made up of 16 amino acids. Germline V gene lookup returns CDR1 MNHEY and CDR2 SVGAGI.

J is TRBJ2-5 and V is TRBV2; 11 positions match TRBD2. Germline V gene data show CDR1 as SNHLY and CDR2 as FYNNEI. V was clipped by 7 bases and J by 5 bases; unmatched bases: 15. This CDR3 region has 17 residues. CDR3 protein: CASTYDSLAGGRETQYF. In DNA form, the CDR3 reads TGTGCCAGCACCTACGATTCCTTAGCGGGGGGGCGGGAGACCCAGTACTTC.

This chain links TRBV27 with TRBJ1-1, with D unclear. CDR1 is MNHEY, CDR2 SMNVEV, per germline (reference sequence). V was cut by 4 bases and J by 5 bases, with 14 bases left in between. This CDR3 is 14 amino acids long. The CDR3 region has the DNA TGTGCCAGCAGTTCCCCTGGTACTCTAACTGAAGCTTTCTTT. Amino acid sequence: CASSSPGTLTEAFF.

The J gene is TRBJ2-7, the V gene TRBV6-6; 7 positions agree with TRBD2. This CDR3 is built from 13 residues. The germline gives CDR1 MNHNY, CDR2 SVGAGI (reference sequence). J was trimmed by 7 bases and V by 2 bases; bases with no gene match: 5. The CDR3 sequence: CASSYRTSEEQYF. DNA for the CDR3: TGTGCCAGCAGTTACAGGACTAGTGAAGAGCAGTACTTC.

The CDR3 here is CASSLKGAYEQYF. The CDR3 DNA follows: TGTGCCAGCAGCTTGAAGGGAGCCTACGAGCAGTACTTC. V is TRBV5-8 and J is TRBJ2-7; D might be TRBD2 (5 bases). The germline V and J ends were trimmed by 1 base and 2 bases, with 7 bases remaining between them. There are 13 residues in the CDR3. The germline gives CDR1 SGHTS, CDR2 YDEGEE.

V gene TRBV6-1 combines with J gene TRBJ2-5, with 11 positions matching TRBD1. The CDR3 length is 16 residues. V gave up 0 bases and J gave up 7 bases; unmatched junction bases: 7. Germline lookup yields CDR1 MNHNS and CDR2 SASEGT. The CDR3, as DNA: TGTGCCAGCAGTGAAGCACAGGACAGGGGGCGCAGGACCCAGTACTTC. Residues: CASSEAQDRGRRTQYF.

The chain joins TRBV28 to TRBJ1-2, with D unresolved. In germline, CDR1 is MDHEN, CDR2 SYDVKM. Between the trimmed V and J ends, which lost 2 bases and 2 bases, there was a span of 15 bases. The CDR3 contains 16 residues. The CDR3 here is CASSLKSVRQNYGYTF. The CDR3 DNA is TGTGCCAGCAGTTTAAAGTCAGTGCGGCAAAACTATGGCTACACCTTC.

The V call is TRBV7-3, the J call TRBJ1-1; D is possibly TRBD1 (6 bases). Looked up from germline, CDR1 is SGHTA and CDR2 is FQGTGA. V gave up 2 bases and J gave up 1 base, with 11 bases separating them. This CDR3 is 15 amino acids long. Here the CDR3 reads CASSLEGGRNTEAFF. The CDR3 DNA reads as TGTGCCAGCAGCTTAGAAGGGGGTCGGAACACTGAAGCTTTCTTT.

This clone has only a few counts. This rearrangement joins TRBV18 to TRBJ1-1; a weak D match, TRBD1 (6 bases). The CDR3 is made up of 14 amino acids. Germline CDR1 is KGHSH and CDR2 is LQKENI. Trimming shortened V by 0 bases and J by 6 bases, and 11 bases separated the two germline ends. In DNA form, the CDR3 reads TGTGCCAGCTCACCACCGAGGGGGTTTTCTGAAGCTTTCTTT. Protein sequence: CASSPPRGFSEAFF.

This chain joins TRBV4-2 and TRBJ2-1; 7 nucleotides match TRBD1. The V and J ends lost 0 bases and 6 bases, in that order; junction bases with no gene match: 11. This CDR3 comprises 17 residues. Germline V gene lookup returns CDR1 LGHNA and CDR2 YNFKEQ. As DNA, the CDR3 is TGTGCCAGCAGCCAAGAACGGCTCAGGGGGTGGGGCAATGAGCAGTTCTTC. It encodes CASSQERLRGWGNEQFF.

V gene TRBV12-5 combines with J gene TRBJ2-7; 7 bases line up with TRBD1. The CDR3 is 15 amino acids. The V and J ends lost 5 bases and 1 base, in that order; junction bases with no gene match: 8. Germline V lookup: CDR1 LGHNT, CDR2 FRNRAP. The chain's CDR3 is CASGKTGQASYEQYF. In nucleotides, the CDR3 is TGTGCTAGTGGTAAGACAGGGCAAGCATCCTACGAGCAGTACTTC.

Only one count was recorded for this clone. J is TRBJ2-1 and V is TRBV27; 9 bases agree with TRBD1. The germline CDR1 and CDR2 sequences are MNHEY and SMNVEV (reference sequence). Germline trimming cut 4 bases from V and 7 bases from J; bases unmatched to any gene: 5. The CDR3 is 14 amino acids. DNA of the CDR3: TGTGCCAGCAGTTCGGGCGGGACAGGGAATGAGCAGTTCTTC. Translated: CASSSGGTGNEQFF.

A single count supports this clone. The genes are TRBV9 and TRBJ1-6; tentative D call: TRBD1 (5 bases). V gave up 0 bases and J gave up 7 bases, with 14 bases separating them. Germline-derived CDR1 and CDR2 are SGDLS and YYNGEE. The length of the CDR3 is 16 residues. The CDR3 DNA is TGTGCCAGCAGCGTAGATCTGAGACAGATCAATTCACCCCTCCACTTT. This codes for CASSVDLRQINSPLHF.

This chain joins TRBV7-3 and TRBJ2-3, with D perhaps TRBD1 (5 bases). This CDR3 spans 15 amino acids. Deletions cut 0 bases from V and 11 bases from J, with 18 bases between. The germline V gene has CDR1 SGHTA and CDR2 FQGTGA. CDR3 bases: TGTGCCAGCAGCTTAACTGGGGCAGGGATGGAGAGGCAGTATTTT. It yields the protein CASSLTGAGMERQYF.

This chain links TRBV9 with TRBJ2-3; weak D call: TRBD2 (6 bases). With 7 bases removed from V and 1 base from J, the gap between germline ends came to 13 bases. The germline gives CDR1 SGDLS, CDR2 YYNGEE. The CDR3 consists of 14 residues. Here the CDR3 reads CASASGLRTDTQYF. The CDR3 DNA reads as TGTGCCAGCGCCAGCGGGCTCCGCACAGATACGCAGTATTTT. The complete variable domain, with remaining parts taken from reference TRBV9 and TRBJ2-3, reads DSGVTQTPKHLITATGQRVTLRCSPRSGDLSVYWYQQSLDQGLQFLIQYYNGEERAKGNILERFSAQQFPDLHSELNLSSLELGDSALYFCASASGLRTDTQYFGPGTRLTVL.

V gene TRBV5-4 combines with J gene TRBJ1-2; TRBD1 matches at 7 bases. The CDR3 totals 13 residues. J gave up 3 bases and V 2 bases, and 1 base lay outside the gene matches. Germline V gives CDR1 SGHNT, CDR2 YYREEE (reference sequence). CDR3 in DNA: TGTGCCAGCAGCTTAGACAGGGACTATGGCTACACCTTC. The encoded protein is CASSLDRDYGYTF.